Here is one TCR beta chain with its context. Its antigen remains unidentified. The sample has other DNA sequences that encode this CDR3 too. The data were produced by immunoSEQ multiplex PCR, yet TCRdb's version contains in-frame clones alone and is incomplete. The top ten clones hold roughly 4% of a sample with 100,000 to 150,000 clones, 75% to 90% of them seen once. Pooled samples include second doses given at about 4 or 12 weeks. This sample is drawn from a study of T cell responses to AZD1222 COVID-19 vaccine. Findings and caveats of the study: CD4 TCRs associated with vaccination spanned spike, dominating at 160-218 and 743-854. Most donors were white British and more were female, and clonal diversity was possibly underestimated.

The germline V and J ends were trimmed by 1 base and 1 base, with 7 bases remaining between them. The CDR3 length is 14 residues. Germline V gene sequence: CDR1 LGHDT, CDR2 YNNKEL (reference sequence). The chain is built from TRBV3-1 (or the pseudogene TRBV3-2) and TRBJ1-1; TRBD1 is a possible D gene (5 bases). Specimen: peripheral blood, collected 28 days after the second AZD1222 dose. The receptor's source is an adult who received the AZD1222 COVID-19 vaccine. The CDR3: CASSQGGGNTEAFF. The CDR3 bases are TGTGCCAGCAGCCAAGGTGGGGGGAACACTGAAGCTTTCTTT.